This TCR beta chain was captured by sequencing in a study of OX40 agonist ivuxolimab in advanced cancers. Describing the broader study: Ivuxolimab was an agonistic, fully human IgG2 monoclonal antibody directed against OX40 (CD134), a costimulatory receptor. Prior anti-PD-1, anti-PD-L1 or anti-CTLA-4 therapy was permitted, and 40% of dose-escalation patients had received checkpoint inhibitors. In the dose-escalation cohort, 75% to 90% of patients were male, and the mean age was 60 years with a range of roughly 23 to 79. Intravenous ivuxolimab was administered to patients every 2 weeks at six dose levels: 0.01, 0.1, 0.3, 1.5, 3 and 10 mg/kg. Of the 52 patients in dose escalation, some 20 had hepatocellular carcinoma, some 15 had melanoma, 9 had renal cell carcinoma and 9 had head and neck cancer. The paper reports the monotherapy dose-escalation portion (N = 52 patients) of the phase I ivuxolimab trial. Partial responses were achieved by three dose-escalation patients, of whom one had hepatocellular carcinoma and two had cutaneous melanoma. The point of sequencing TCRbeta in the periphery was to test whether ivuxolimab changed TCR sequence diversity and drove clonal T-cell expansion.

The trial excluded patients who had a history of autoimmune disease or were on systemic immunosuppression. Peripheral blood for TCR sequencing was collected from all dose cohorts at baseline, on cycle 4 day 1, and on cycle 7 day 1. The samples were taken from a phase I, first-in-human, multicenter, open-label dose-escalation trial of ivuxolimab. Adults with locally advanced or metastatic melanoma, renal cell carcinoma, hepatocellular carcinoma or head and neck squamous cell carcinoma were enrolled in the trial. Before TCR sequencing, CD4+ T cells and CD8+ T cells from peripheral blood were sorted into separate populations. CDR3 length: 13 amino acids, cysteine to phenylalanine. The entry retains the CDR3 DNA only, 39 bases that are in frame from base 1. CDR1 and CDR2, looked up from the germline V gene, are SGDLS and YYNGEE. Trimming removed 4 bases from V and 2 bases from J, leaving 10 bases between the germline ends.

Overall study outcomes, separate from this receptor: At doses of 0.1 to 3.0 mg/kg, clonal expansion of both CD4+ and CD8+ blood T cells was observed from baseline to week 6. In partial responders in the 0.1-3.0 mg/kg groups, normalized peripheral clonal expansion was found to be among the lowest, especially among CD8+ T cells. After ivuxolimab, expanded clones were on average more numerous among CD8+ T cells than among CD4+ T cells. Antigen specificity was not determined for the clonally expanded peripheral T cells. Low levels of normalized T-cell clonal expansion were also seen in some patients who did not respond.

Genomic DNA was extracted from sorted cells for sequencing of the TCRbeta CDR3 region. The immunoSEQ Assay was used for sequencing of TCRbeta CDR3 regions. TCRdb took over this immuneACCESS table, retaining in-frame rearrangements with V and J assigned. Such tables are incomplete; in checked studies, under half of the missing clones stem from an unresolved V gene, and the remainder is unexplained. Counted in this sample were roughly 41,000 clones; about 89% of them appeared once. 10% to 15% of the sample goes to the ten largest clones. A remark on this clone: This receptor's antigen is unknown. Base quality data are lacking; no much larger clone is found one base away.

The sequencing used CD4+ or CD8+ T cells sorted from blood, collected in a trial of the OX40 agonist ivuxolimab. The sequence is built from TRBV9 and TRBJ2-7; the D gene assignment is ambiguous. The clonotype originates from an adult with an advanced solid tumor such as melanoma, head and neck, liver or kidney cancer. The nucleotide sequence is TGTGCCAGCAGCCGCTCTAGTCCCTACGAGCAGTACTTC. It specifies CASSRSSPYEQYF.